This T cell receptor beta chain is drawn from a study of blood T cell repertoires in COVID-19. Study information: PBMCs, B-cell-depleted T cells, or T cells were the source of the cDNA or gDNA that made up the material.

As handled by the study authors: Amplification of reference gene primers was used by the study to estimate nucleated cell counts. Some clones are missing from TCRdb's copy, which holds only in-frame ones; the method was immunoSEQ multiplex PCR. The V and J calls and clone size are taken from that table; D and trimming were inferred from the DNA. The table has 100,000 to 150,000 clones, around 74% seen once; the top ten hold approximately 5.9%. V gave up 3 bases and J gave up 6 bases; unmatched junction bases: 6. The CDR3 contains 14 residues. Per germline, CDR1 SGHRS and CDR2 YFSETQ. The sample was peripheral blood. The chain combines TRBV5-1 with TRBJ1-2, with 9 nucleotides matching TRBD1. The source of this sequence is an elderly man with COVID-19, enrolled during active disease. The CDR3 is CASSWEGQGDGYTF. CDR3 sequence (DNA): TGCGCCAGCAGCTGGGAGGGACAGGGAGATGGCTACACCTTC.